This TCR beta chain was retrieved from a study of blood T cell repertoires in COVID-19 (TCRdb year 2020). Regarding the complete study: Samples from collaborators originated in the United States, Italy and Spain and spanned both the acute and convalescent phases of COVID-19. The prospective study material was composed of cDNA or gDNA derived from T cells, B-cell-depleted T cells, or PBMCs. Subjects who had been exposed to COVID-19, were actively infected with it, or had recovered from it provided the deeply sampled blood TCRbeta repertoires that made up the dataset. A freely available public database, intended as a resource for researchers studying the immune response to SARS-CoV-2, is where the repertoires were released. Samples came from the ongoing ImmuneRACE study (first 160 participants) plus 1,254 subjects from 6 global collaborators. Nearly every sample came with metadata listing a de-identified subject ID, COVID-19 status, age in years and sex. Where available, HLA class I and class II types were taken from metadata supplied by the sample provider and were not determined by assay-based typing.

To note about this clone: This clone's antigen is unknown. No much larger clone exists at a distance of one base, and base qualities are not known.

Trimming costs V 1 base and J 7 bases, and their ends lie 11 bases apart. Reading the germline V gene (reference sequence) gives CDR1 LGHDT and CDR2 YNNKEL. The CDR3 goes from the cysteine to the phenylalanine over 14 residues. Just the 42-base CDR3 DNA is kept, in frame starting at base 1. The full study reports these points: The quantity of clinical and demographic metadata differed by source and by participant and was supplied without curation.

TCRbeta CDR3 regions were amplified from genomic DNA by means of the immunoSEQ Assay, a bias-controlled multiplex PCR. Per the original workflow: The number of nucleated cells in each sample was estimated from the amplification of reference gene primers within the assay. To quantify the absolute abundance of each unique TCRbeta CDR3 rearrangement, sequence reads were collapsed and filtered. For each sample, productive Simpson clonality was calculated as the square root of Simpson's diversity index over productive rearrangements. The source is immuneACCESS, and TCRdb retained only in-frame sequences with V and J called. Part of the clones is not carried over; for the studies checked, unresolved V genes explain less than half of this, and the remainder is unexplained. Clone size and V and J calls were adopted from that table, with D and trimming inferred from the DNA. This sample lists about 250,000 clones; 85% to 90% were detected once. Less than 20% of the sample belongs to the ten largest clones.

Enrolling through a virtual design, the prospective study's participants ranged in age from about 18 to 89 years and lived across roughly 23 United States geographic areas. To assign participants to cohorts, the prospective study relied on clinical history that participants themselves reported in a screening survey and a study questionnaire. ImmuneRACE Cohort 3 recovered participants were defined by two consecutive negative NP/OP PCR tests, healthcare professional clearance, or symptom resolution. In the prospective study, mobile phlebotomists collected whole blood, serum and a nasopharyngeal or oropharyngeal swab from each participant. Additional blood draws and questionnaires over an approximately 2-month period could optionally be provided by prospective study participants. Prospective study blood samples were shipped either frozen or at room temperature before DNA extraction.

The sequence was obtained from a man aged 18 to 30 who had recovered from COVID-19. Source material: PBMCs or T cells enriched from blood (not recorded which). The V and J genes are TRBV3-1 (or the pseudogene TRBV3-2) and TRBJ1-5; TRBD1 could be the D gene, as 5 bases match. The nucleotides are TGTGCCAGCAGCCAAGGGGGGGAGGAGCAGCCCCAGCATTTT. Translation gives CASSQGGEEQPQHF.